Many counts were recorded for the clone carrying this TCR beta chain. Building of the TCR beta libraries involved iRepertoire HTBI primers and Arm-PCR of CDR3 regions. TCRdb used MiXCR to reprocess the multiplex PCR reads, holding one entry per CDR3 protein. The sample shows a few hundred thousand distinct CDR3 sequences, 16% of them seen only once. Stated time point: newly diagnosed GD, antithyroid drugs for less than 3 months. PBMCs were the source of the RNA used for TCR sequencing. Germline CDR1 is MDHEN and CDR2 is SYDVKM. Germline trimming cut 7 bases from V and 3 bases from J; bases unmatched to any gene: 12. The CDR3 is 15 residues long. The entry originates in a study of regulatory T cells in long-lasting Graves disease. This same sample was also taken into another study, of T cells in Graves' hyperthyroidism and ophthalmopathy.

The sequencing here drew on peripheral blood mononuclear cells (PBMCs), taken at new diagnosis, from a patient treated with antithyroid drugs. The V gene is TRBV28, the J gene TRBJ2-7, with TRBD1 matching 7 bases. The TCR originated in a man aged 35 to 55 with Graves disease. The CDR3 nucleotides read TGTGCCAGCACCCGAGAGTGGCAGGGGGTCTACGAGCAGTACTTC. Protein product: CASTREWQGVYEQYF.